The rows below give T cell receptor beta chains drawn from one sample of a study of blood T cell repertoires in COVID-19. Repertoires were generated with immunoSEQ multiplex PCR, while TCRdb's copy carries only in-frame clones and drops some. The profile covers tens of thousands of clones, with over 80% appearing a single time and roughly 10% taken by the ten largest. Sequenced sample: peripheral blood. These receptors all stem from a man between 25 and 39 years old with COVID-19, enrolled during active disease. The CDR3 runs from the conserved cysteine through the conserved F or W. The order of the fields is CDR3 DNA, CDR3 protein, J gene, clone size, V gene, D gene. The D gene is left open where the match is weak. The size field is filled for only some rows; it gives once, few, many or a size class.

TGTGCCAGCAGTTTATTGCTATCCACAGATACGCAGTATTTT	CASSLLLSTDTQYF	TRBJ2-3	NA	TRBV27	NA
TGTGCCAGCAGAGCGGTAAGCTCCTACAATGAGCAGTTCTTC	CASRAVSSYNEQFF	TRBJ2-1	NA	TRBV28	NA
TGTGCCAGCAGCGTAGGATTCGGGGTGGCTGGAAACACCATATATTTT	CASSVGFGVAGNTIYF	TRBJ1-3	NA	TRBV9	NA
TGTGCCACCAGTGACGGTTTTAATGGCTACACCTTC	CATSDGFNGYTF	TRBJ1-2	NA	TRBV24-1	NA
TGTGCCACCAGCAGACAGGGTAATCAGCCCCAGCATTTT	CATSRQGNQPQHF	TRBJ1-5	NA	TRBV15	NA
TGTGCCTTTCAGGGGGGACAGTATAATTCACCCCTCCACTTT	CAFQGGQYNSPLHF	TRBJ1-6	NA	TRBV30	TRBD1
TGTGCCAGCAGCCCTATAGCGGGAGCTGGCGAGCAGTACTTC	CASSPIAGAGEQYF	TRBJ2-7	NA	TRBV7-9	TRBD2
TGTGCCAGTAGGACGCAAACAGGGTTGGATAATTCACCCCTCCACTTT	CASRTQTGLDNSPLHF	TRBJ1-6	NA	TRBV19	NA
TGTGCCAGCAGTGGGGGGGGCTTTTTCACTGAAGCTTTCTTT	CASSGGGFFTEAFF	TRBJ1-1	NA	TRBV2	NA
TGTGCCAGCAGCGTAGTTAGCGGGATTATAGATACGCAGTATTTT	CASSVVSGIIDTQYF	TRBJ2-3	NA	TRBV9	TRBD2
TGTGCCAGCAGCGCCCGACAGGGGGAGGTTGCTTATAATTCACCCCTCCACTTT	CASSARQGEVAYNSPLHF	TRBJ1-6	NA	TRBV9	TRBD1
TGTGCCAGTAGAAACAGGGTCACTAATGAAAAACTGTTTTTT	CASRNRVTNEKLFF	TRBJ1-4	NA	TRBV19	NA
TGTGCCAGCAGCTCGGTCGGGGACAGATACAATGAGCAGTTCTTC	CASSSVGDRYNEQFF	TRBJ2-1	NA	TRBV7-2	TRBD1
TGTGCCATCACCAATGAGGGGAACACTGAAGCTTTCTTT	CAITNEGNTEAFF	TRBJ1-1	NA	TRBV10-3	NA
TGTGCCAGCAGGCCATTCGGAGAAAGCAATCAGCCCCAGCATTTT	CASRPFGESNQPQHF	TRBJ1-5	once	TRBV28	NA
TGTGCCAGCAGCAGTCACGCGGTCTGTTCGCGCGGGGAGCAGTTCTTC	CASSSHAVCSRGEQFF	TRBJ2-1	NA	TRBV21-1	NA
TGTGCCACCAGCAGATCTAGCGGGGAACACACAGATACGCAGTATTTT	CATSRSSGEHTDTQYF	TRBJ2-3	NA	TRBV15	TRBD2
TGTGCCAGCAGTCAAATCGGGACAGCCTACTATGGCTACACCTTC	CASSQIGTAYYGYTF	TRBJ1-2	NA	TRBV6-6	TRBD1
TGTGCCAGCAGTTTAATGGGACAGGGGGCGCTTAATGGCTACACCTTC	CASSLMGQGALNGYTF	TRBJ1-2	few	TRBV27	TRBD1
TGTGCCAGCAGCTACCTAGCGGGTGTAGTGTATGAGCAGTTCTTC	CASSYLAGVVYEQFF	TRBJ2-1	NA	TRBV7-3	TRBD2
TGTGCCAGTCGTATCCGGGAGGCAGATACGCAGTATTTT	CASRIREADTQYF	TRBJ2-3	NA	TRBV19	TRBD2
TGTGCCAGCAGCGTAGCTAGGGCCCGAGGGGATACGCAGTATTTT	CASSVARARGDTQYF	TRBJ2-3	NA	TRBV9	NA
TGTGCCAGCGGCCCTGGGACAGGGGTTGAAAAACTGTTTTTT	CASGPGTGVEKLFF	TRBJ1-4	NA	TRBV9	TRBD1
TGTGCCATCAGCCTGGGACGAGCGGGAGGTCACAATGAGCAGTTCTTC	CAISLGRAGGHNEQFF	TRBJ2-1	NA	TRBV10-3	TRBD2
TGTGCCAGCAGTTCGCCCAGGCGCTATGGCTACACCTTC	CASSSPRRYGYTF	TRBJ1-2	NA	TRBV3-1/TRBV3-2	NA
TGTGCCAGCAGCCAAGGTAGGGGACATAGATACAATGAGCAGTTCTTC	CASSQGRGHRYNEQFF	TRBJ2-1	once	TRBV3-1/TRBV3-2	NA
TGCGCCAGCAGCCAATCCACCGGGACACCTTACGAGCAGTACTTC	CASSQSTGTPYEQYF	TRBJ2-7	NA	TRBV4-1	NA
TGTGCCAGCAGTTCGACCGCGGGTCACTATGGCTACACCTTC	CASSSTAGHYGYTF	TRBJ1-2	NA	TRBV7-9	NA